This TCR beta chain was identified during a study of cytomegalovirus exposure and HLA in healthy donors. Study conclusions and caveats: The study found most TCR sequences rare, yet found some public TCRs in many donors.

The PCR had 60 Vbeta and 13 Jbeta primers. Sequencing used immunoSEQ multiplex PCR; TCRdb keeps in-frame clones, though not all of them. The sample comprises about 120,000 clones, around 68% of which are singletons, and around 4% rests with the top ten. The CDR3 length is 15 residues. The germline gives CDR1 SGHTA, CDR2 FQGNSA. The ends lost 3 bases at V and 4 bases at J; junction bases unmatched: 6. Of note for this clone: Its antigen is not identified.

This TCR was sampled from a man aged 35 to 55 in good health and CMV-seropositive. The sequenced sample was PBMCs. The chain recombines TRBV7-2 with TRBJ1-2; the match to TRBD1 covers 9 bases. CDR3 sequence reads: CASSFSTGGIYGYTF. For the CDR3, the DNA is TGTGCCAGCAGCTTCAGTACAGGGGGCATCTATGGCTACACCTTC.